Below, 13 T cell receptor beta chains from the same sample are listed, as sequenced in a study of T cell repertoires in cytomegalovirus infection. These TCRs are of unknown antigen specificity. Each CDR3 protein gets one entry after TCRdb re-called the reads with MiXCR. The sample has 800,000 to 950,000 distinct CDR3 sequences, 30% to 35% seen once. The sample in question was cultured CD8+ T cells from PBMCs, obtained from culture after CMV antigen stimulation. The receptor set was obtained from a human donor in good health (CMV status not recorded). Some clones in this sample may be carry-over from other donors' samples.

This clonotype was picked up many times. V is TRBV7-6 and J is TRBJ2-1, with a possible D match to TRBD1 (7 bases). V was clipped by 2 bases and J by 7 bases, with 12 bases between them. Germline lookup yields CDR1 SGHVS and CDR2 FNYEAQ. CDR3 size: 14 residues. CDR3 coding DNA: TGTGCCAGCAGCTTACAGGGGGGTGTGAATGAGCAGTTCTTC. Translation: CASSLQGGVNEQFF.

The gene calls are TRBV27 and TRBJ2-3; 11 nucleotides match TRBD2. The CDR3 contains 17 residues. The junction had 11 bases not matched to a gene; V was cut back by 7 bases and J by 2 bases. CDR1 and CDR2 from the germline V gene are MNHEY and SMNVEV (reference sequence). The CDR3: CASTIHGTSGLTDTQYF. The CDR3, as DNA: TGTGCCAGCACCATACACGGGACTAGCGGACTCACAGATACGCAGTATTTT.

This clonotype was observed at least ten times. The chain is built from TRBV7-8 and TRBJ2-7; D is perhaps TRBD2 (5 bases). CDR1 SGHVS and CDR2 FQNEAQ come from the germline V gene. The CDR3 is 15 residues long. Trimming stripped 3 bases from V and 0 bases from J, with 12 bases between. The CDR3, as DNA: TGTGCCAGCAGCTTTGGACTTGGGAGCTCCTACGAGCAGTACGTC. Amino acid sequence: CASSFGLGSSYEQYV.

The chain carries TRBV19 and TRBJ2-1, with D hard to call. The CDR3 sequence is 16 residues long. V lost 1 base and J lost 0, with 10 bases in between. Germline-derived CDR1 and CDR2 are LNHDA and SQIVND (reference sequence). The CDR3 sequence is CASSIADLSSYNEQFF. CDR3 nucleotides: TGTGCCAGTAGTATAGCTGACCTAAGCTCCTACAATGAGCAGTTCTTC.

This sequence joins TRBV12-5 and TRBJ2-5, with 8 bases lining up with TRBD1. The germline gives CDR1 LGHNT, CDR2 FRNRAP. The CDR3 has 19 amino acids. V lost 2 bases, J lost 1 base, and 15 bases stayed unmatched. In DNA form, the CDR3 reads TGTGCTAGTGGTTTGCTCCGGTTTACGGGACAGGCTTTCCAAGAGACCCAGTACTTC. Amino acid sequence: CASGLLRFTGQAFQETQYF.

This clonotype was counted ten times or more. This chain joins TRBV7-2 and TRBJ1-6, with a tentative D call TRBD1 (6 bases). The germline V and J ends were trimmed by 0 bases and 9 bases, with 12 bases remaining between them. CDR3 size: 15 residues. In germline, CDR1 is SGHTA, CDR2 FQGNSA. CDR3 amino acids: CASSLAKGGRSPLHF. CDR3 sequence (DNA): TGTGCCAGCAGCTTAGCGAAGGGGGGTCGTTCACCCCTCCACTTT.

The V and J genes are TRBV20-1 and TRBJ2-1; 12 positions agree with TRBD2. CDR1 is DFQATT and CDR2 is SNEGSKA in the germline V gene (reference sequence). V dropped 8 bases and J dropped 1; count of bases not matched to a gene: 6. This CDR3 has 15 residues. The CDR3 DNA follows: TGCAGTTTGGGACTAGCGGGCGAATCCTACAATGAGCAGTTCTTC. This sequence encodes CSLGLAGESYNEQFF.

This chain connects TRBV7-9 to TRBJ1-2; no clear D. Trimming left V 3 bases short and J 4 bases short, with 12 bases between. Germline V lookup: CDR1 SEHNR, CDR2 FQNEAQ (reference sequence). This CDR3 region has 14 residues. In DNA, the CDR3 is TGTGCCAGCAGCTTGGAGGGTTTTGGCTATGGCTACACCTTC. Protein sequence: CASSLEGFGYGYTF.

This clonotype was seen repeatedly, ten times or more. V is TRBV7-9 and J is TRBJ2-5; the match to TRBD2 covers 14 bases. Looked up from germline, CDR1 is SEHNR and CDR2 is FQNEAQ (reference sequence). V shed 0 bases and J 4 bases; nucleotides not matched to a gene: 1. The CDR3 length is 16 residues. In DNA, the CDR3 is TGTGCCAGCAGCTTAGCGACTAGCGGGGGGGCAGAGACCCAGTACTTC. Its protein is CASSLATSGGAETQYF.

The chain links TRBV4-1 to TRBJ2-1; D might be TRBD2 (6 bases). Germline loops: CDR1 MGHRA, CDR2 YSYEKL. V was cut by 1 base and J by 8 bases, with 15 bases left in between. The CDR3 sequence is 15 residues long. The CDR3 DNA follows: TGCGCCAGCAGCCAAGCGTCGGGGGTTTTGGATGAGCAGTTCTTC. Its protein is CASSQASGVLDEQFF.

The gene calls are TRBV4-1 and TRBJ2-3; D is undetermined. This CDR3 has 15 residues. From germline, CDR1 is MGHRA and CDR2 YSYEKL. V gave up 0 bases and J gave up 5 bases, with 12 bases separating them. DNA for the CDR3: TGCGCCAGCAGCCAAGAGCTAGGCCGCAGAGATACGCAGTATTTT. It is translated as CASSQELGRRDTQYF.

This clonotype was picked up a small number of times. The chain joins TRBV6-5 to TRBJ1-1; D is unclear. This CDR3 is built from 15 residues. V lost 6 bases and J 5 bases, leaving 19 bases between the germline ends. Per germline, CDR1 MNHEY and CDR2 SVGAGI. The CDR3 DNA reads TGTGCCAGCAGCCTACGACCCTTCGGAGGGACTGAAGCTTTCTTT. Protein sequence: CASSLRPFGGTEAFF.

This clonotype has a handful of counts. DNA for the CDR3: TGCGCCAGCAGAGGCTTCCTGGGGGCCGCGTCGAACACCGGGGAGCTGTTTTTT. As protein: CASRGFLGAASNTGELFF. The genes are TRBV4-1 and TRBJ2-2, with a possible D match to TRBD1 (6 bases). Trimming left V 6 bases short and J 0 bases short, with 20 bases between. The V gene's germline CDR1 is MGHRA and CDR2 YSYEKL. The CDR3 is 18 amino acids.